This note documents a single T cell receptor (beta chain) sequence. Its antigen remains unknown. Sequencing was performed with immunoSEQ multiplex PCR; in TCRdb, only in-frame clones are kept and a portion is missing. The table includes a few hundred thousand clones, roughly 90% detected once. The sample is drawn from a study of cytomegalovirus exposure and HLA in healthy donors. Whole-study findings and limits: First-cohort TCR clusters were later found to tend to co-occur in the 120 or so validation repertoires. Many donors shared some public TCRs, even though most TCR sequences were rare. Cytomegalovirus association was assigned to approximately 160 TCR beta chains.

CDR1 SGHVS and CDR2 FQNEAQ come from the germline V gene. Trimming took off 1 base at V and 3 bases at J, with 13 bases between the two ends. CDR3 size: 15 residues. The gene calls are TRBV7-8 and TRBJ2-7, with D possibly matching TRBD2 (6 bases). The TCR comes from a woman under 30 in good health and CMV-seronegative. The specimen sequenced was PBMCs. The CDR3 DNA reads TGTGCCAGCAGCTTAGGGGGACTCTCACTCTACGAGCAGTACTTC. Its protein product is CASSLGGLSLYEQYF. The variable domain in full, completed from reference TRBV7-8 and TRBJ2-7, reads GAGVSQSPRYKVAKRGQDVALRCDPISGHVSLFWYQQALGQGPEFLTYFQNEAQLDKSGLPSDRFFAERPEGSVSTLKIQRTQQEDSAVYLCASSLGGLSLYEQYFGPGTRLTVT.